This TCR beta chain was profiled in a study of CD8 T cells in ankylosing spondylitis. For TCR beta, libraries came from quantitative 5'-RACE with molecular barcodes. TCRdb reprocessed the 5' RACE reads with MiXCR, giving one entry per CDR3 protein. The repertoire holds about 440,000 distinct CDR3 sequences, with over 15% as singletons. Study-level results: Some motif variants were previously reported in reactive arthritis synovial fluid and blood. Ankylosing spondylitis blood appeared to carry a characteristic TCR beta motif of roughly 8 highly homologous variants.

To note about this clonotype: Its specificity is not known.

The CDR3 contains 16 residues. The ends lost 0 bases at V and 4 bases at J; junction bases unmatched: 4. Germline V CDR1 and CDR2: DFQATT, SNEGSKA (reference sequence). Material for sequencing was blood, either unsorted or a sorted T cell fraction (not recorded which). The chain uses TRBV20-1 and TRBJ2-1; 12 nucleotides align to TRBD2. The sequence was obtained from a male donor with ankylosing spondylitis. The CDR3 DNA reads as TGCAGTGCTAGAGATCTAGCGGGAGGGGGTTACAATGAGCAGTTCTTC. It yields the protein CSARDLAGGGYNEQFF.